This TCR beta chain was identified in a study of vaccination effects on CD4 cells after COVID-19. Notes on the study in general: Early post-infection timepoints were missing from the study, which also had few convalescent patients. Infection-derived and vaccine-derived clones contracted markedly late after vaccination.

Profiled with immunoSEQ multiplex PCR; TCRdb holds only in-frame clones, not every one. Of about 54,000 clones detected, around 86% appear once; the ten largest clones hold approximately 2.4%. This clone was seen only once. Its antigen is undetermined. Before sequencing took place, the ViraFEST assay used viral peptide pools to expand antigen-specific CD4+ T cells. Upon completion of more than 9 days in culture, CD4+ T cells were isolated. Testing of the vaccine recipients showed negative nucleocapsid antibodies and no prior SARS-CoV-2 infection. There are 14 residues in the CDR3. Per germline, CDR1 KGHSH and CDR2 LQKENI. Trimming removed 2 bases at V and 4 bases at J, with 10 bases between.

The chain is built from TRBV18 and TRBJ2-3; D ambiguous. This receptor was obtained from a human donor who received a COVID-19 vaccine. The sample consisted of CD4+ T cells from PBMCs cultured with HCoV-229E spike peptides, taken before COVID-19 vaccination. The CDR3 coding sequence is TGTGCCAGCTCACCATCGCTTGGGGCAGATACGCAGTATTTT. It yields the protein CASSPSLGADTQYF.